This entry concerns a single T cell receptor (beta chain). This entry comes from a study of blood T cell repertoires in COVID-19. Study information: Italy, Spain and the United States were the sources of the convalescent and acute COVID-19 samples.

The CDR3 length is 18 residues. Germline CDR1 SNHLY, CDR2 FYNNEI. Trimming stripped 2 bases from V and 7 bases from J, with 21 bases between. The data were produced by immunoSEQ multiplex PCR, yet TCRdb's version contains in-frame clones alone and is incomplete. The sample lists 200,000 to 250,000 clones, around nine tenths occurring once. This clonotype was sampled from a woman aged 60 to 75 with acute or convalescent COVID-19. This sequence joins TRBV2 and TRBJ1-6; maybe TRBD1 (5 bases). The sequencing input was peripheral blood. This CDR3 reads CASSESFRVEWINSPLHF. The DNA for the CDR3 is TGTGCCAGCAGTGAATCCTTCAGGGTAGAGTGGATCAATTCACCCCTCCACTTT.